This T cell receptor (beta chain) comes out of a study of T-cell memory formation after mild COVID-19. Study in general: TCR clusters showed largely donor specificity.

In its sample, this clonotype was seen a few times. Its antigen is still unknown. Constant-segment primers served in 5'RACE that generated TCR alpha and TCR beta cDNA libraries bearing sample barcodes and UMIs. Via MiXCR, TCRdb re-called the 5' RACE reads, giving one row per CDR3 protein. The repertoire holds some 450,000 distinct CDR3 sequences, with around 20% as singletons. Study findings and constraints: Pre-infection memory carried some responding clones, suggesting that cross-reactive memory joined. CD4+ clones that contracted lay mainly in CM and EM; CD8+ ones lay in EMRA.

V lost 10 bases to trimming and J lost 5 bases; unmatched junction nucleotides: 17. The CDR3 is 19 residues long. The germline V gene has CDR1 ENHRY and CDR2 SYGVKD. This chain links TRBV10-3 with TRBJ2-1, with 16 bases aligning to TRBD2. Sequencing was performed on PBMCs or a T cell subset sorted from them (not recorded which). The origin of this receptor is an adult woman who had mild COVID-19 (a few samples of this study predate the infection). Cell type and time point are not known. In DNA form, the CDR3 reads TGTGCCACTCATACGGGACTAGCGGGGGGGCTGAAGGACAACAATGAGCAGTTCTTC. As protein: CATHTGLAGGLKDNNEQFF.